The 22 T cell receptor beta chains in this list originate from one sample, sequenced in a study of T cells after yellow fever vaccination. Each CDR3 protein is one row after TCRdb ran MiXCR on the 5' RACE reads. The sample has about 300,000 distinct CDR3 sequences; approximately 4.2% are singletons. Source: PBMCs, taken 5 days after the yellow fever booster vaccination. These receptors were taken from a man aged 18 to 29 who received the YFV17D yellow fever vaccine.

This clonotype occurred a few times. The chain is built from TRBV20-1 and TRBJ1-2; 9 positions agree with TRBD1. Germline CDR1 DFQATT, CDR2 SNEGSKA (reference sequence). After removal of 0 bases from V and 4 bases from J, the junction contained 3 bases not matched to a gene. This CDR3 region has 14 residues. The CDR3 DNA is TGCAGTGCTAGAGAGGGACAGGGCCTCTATGGCTACACCTTC. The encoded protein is CSAREGQGLYGYTF.

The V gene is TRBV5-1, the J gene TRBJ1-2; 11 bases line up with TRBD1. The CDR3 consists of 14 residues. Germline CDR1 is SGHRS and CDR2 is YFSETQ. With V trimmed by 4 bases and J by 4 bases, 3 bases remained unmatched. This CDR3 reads CASSTGQGAYGYTF. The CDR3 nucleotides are TGCGCCAGCAGCACCGGACAGGGGGCCTATGGCTACACCTTC.

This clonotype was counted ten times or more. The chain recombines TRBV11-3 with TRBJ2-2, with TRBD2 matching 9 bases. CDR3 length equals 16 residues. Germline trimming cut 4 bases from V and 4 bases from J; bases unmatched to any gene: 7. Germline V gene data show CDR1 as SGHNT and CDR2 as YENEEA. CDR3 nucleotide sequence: TGTGCCAGCAGCTCAGAGCCGGGACTAGCCACCGGGGAGCTGTTTTTT. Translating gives CASSSEPGLATGELFF.

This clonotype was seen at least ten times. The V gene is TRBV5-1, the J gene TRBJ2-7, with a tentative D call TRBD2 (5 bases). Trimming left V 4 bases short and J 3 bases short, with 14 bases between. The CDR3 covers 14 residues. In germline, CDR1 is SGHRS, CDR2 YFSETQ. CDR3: CASSARAGDYEQYV. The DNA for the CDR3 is TGCGCCAGCAGCGCCAGAGCCGGGGACTACGAGCAGTACGTC.

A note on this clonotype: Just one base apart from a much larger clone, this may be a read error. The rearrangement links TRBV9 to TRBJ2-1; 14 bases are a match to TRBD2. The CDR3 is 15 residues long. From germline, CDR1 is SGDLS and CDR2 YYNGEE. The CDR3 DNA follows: TGTGCCAGCAGCCTCGGACTAGCGGGGGGCGCTGAGCAGTCCTTC. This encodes CASSLGLAGGAEQSF.

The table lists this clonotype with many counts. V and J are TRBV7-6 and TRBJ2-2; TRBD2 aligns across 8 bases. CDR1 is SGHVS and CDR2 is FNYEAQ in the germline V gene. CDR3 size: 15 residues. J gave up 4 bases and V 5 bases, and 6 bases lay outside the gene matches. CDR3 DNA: TGTGCCAGCAGCCCCTCAGCGGGGGCCACCGGGGAGCTGTTTTTT. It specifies CASSPSAGATGELFF.

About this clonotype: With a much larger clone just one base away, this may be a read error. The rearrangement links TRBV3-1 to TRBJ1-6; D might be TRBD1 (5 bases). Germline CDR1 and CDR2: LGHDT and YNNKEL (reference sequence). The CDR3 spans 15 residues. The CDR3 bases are TGTGCCAGAAGCCTCCAACGGGGGTGGGCTTCACCCCTCCACTTT. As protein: CARSLQRGWASPLHF.

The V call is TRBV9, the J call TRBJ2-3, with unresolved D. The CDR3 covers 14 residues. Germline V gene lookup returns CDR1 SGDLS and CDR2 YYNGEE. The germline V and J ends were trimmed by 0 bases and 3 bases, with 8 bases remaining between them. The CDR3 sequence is CASSVVDETDTQYF. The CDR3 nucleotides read TGTGCCAGCAGCGTAGTGGACGAAACAGATACGCAGTATTTT. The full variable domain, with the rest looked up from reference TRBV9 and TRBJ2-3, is DSGVTQTPKHLITATGQRVTLRCSPRSGDLSVYWYQQSLDQGLQFLIQYYNGEERAKGNILERFSAQQFPDLHSELNLSSLELGDSALYFCASSVVDETDTQYFGPGTRLTVL.

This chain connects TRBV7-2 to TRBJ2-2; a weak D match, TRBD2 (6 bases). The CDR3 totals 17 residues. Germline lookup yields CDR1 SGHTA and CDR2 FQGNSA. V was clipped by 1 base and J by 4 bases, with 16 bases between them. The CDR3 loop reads CASSLVRLAFSTGELFF. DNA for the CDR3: TGTGCCAGCAGCTTAGTCCGGCTAGCGTTCAGCACCGGGGAGCTGTTTTTT. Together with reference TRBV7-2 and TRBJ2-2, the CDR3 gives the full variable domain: GAGVSQSPSNKVTEKGKDVELRCDPISGHTALYWYRQSLGQGLEFLIYFQGNSAPDKSGLPSDRFSAERTGGSVSTLTIQRTQQEDSAVYLCASSLVRLAFSTGELFFGEGSRLTVL.

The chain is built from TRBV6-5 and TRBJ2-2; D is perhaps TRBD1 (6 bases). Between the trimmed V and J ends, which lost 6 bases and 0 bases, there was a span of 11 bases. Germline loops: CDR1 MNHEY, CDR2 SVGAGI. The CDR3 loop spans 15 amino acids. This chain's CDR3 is CASRSGTTNTGELFF. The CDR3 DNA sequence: TGTGCCAGCAGATCCGGGACAACGAACACCGGGGAGCTGTTTTTT.

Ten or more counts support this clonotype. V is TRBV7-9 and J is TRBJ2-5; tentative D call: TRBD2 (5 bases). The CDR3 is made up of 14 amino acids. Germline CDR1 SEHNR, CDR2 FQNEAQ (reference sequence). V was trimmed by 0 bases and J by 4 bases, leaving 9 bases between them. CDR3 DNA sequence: TGTGCCAGCAGCTTAGCGGCTAGCAGAGAGACCCAGTACTTC. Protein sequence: CASSLAASRETQYF.

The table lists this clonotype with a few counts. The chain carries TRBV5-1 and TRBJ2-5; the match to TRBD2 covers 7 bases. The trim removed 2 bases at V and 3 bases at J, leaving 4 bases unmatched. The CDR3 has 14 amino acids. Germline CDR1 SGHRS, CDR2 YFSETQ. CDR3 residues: CASSFRLAEETQYF. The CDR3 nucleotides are TGCGCCAGCAGCTTTAGACTAGCAGAAGAGACCCAGTACTTC.

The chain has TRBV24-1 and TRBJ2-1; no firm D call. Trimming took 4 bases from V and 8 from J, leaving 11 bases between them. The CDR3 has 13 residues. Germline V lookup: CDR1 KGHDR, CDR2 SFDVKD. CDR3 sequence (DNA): TGTGCCACCAGTGACCAGTCCACGGATGAGCAGTTCTTC. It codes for CATSDQSTDEQFF.

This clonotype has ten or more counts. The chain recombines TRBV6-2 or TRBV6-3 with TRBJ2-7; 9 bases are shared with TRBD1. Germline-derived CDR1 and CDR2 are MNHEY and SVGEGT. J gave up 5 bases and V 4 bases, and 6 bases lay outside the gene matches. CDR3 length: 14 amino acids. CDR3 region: CASSWGQGRDEQYF. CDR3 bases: TGTGCCAGCAGTTGGGGACAGGGAAGGGACGAGCAGTACTTC.

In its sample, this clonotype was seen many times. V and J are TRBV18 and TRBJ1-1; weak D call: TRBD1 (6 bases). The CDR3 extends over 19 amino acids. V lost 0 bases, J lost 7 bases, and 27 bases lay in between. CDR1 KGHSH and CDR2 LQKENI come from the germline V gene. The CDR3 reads CASSPPLVYREWGDYEAFF. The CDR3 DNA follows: TGTGCCAGCTCACCACCGTTGGTTTACAGGGAGTGGGGGGATTATGAAGCTTTCTTT.

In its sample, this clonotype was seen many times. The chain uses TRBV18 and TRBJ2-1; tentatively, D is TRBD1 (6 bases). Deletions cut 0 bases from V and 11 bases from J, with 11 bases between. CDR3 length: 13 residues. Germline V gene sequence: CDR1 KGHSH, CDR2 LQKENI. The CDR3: CASSPPGAGQQFF. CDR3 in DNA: TGTGCCAGCTCACCACCGGGGGCAGGGCAGCAGTTCTTC.

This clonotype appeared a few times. DNA of the CDR3: TGTGCCAGCAGCTTTCAGACAAAAAGGACGACCCAGTACTTC. Its translation is CASSFQTKRTTQYF. This rearrangement joins TRBV7-8 to TRBJ2-5; D uncertain. This CDR3 has 14 amino acids. Germline V lookup: CDR1 SGHVS, CDR2 FQNEAQ. The germline V and J ends were trimmed by 3 bases and 7 bases, with 15 bases remaining between them.

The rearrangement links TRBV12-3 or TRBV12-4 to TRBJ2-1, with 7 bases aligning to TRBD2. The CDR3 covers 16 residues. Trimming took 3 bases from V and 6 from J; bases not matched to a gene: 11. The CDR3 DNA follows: TGTGCCAGCAGTTTGGGTCAGGGCGGGGGAGGCAATGAGCAGTTCTTC. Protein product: CASSLGQGGGGNEQFF.

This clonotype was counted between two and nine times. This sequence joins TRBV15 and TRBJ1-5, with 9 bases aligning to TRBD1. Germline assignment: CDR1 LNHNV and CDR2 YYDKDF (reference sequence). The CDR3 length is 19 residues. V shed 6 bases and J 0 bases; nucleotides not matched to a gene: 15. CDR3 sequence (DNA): TGTGCCACCAGACCCGGATCCGCAACAGGGGGCAATAGCAATCAGCCCCAGCATTTT. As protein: CATRPGSATGGNSNQPQHF.

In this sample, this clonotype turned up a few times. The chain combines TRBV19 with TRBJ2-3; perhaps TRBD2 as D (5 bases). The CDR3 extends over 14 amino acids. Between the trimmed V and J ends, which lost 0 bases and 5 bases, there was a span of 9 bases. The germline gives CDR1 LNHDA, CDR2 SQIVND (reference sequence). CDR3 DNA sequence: TGTGCCAGTAGTATAGACCTGGCGGGAGATACGCAGTATTTT. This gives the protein CASSIDLAGDTQYF.

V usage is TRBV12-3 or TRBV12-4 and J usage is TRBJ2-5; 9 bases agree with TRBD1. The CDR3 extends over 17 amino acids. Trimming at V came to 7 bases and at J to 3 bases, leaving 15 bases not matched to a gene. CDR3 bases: TGTGCCAGCACCCACCACTCTTGGGACAGGGCGGAAGAGACCCAGTACTTC. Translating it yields CASTHHSWDRAEETQYF.

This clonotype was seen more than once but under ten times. This chain's CDR3 is CASSQASFYSEAFF. For the CDR3, the DNA is TGTGCCAGCAGCCAAGCATCCTTCTACAGTGAAGCTTTCTTT. The genes are TRBV14 and TRBJ1-1; no definite D call. CDR1 SGHDN and CDR2 FVKESK come from the germline V gene. The CDR3 contains 14 residues. The V end lost 1 base, the J end lost 7 bases, and 13 bases lay between the germline ends.